This T cell receptor (beta chain) was observed in a study of cytomegalovirus exposure and HLA in healthy donors. 13 Jbeta primers and 60 Vbeta primers were used for the PCR. Here immunoSEQ multiplex PCR was the method, and the copy in TCRdb shows in-frame clones only, minus some. The profile shows some 220,000 clones, almost 85% of them singletons. About this clone: Its antigen is not identified.

Study findings and constraints: Later analysis revealed greater clonal expansion in HLA-associated TCR beta chains than in equally common others. An analysis that was carried out later associated 17,000 or so TCR beta sequences with HLA alleles at 0.05 false discovery rate. Serostatus for CMV was the only available immune exposure information.

Sample: PBMCs. The TCR comes from a woman between 40 and 55 years old in good health and CMV-seronegative.

CDR3 nucleotides: TGCGCCAGCAGCCAAGATCCCGGGACAAGGGGTCTCGATGAGCAGTTCTTC. Its protein product is CASSQDPGTRGLDEQFF. The chain has TRBV4-3 and TRBJ2-1; the D gene is possibly TRBD1 (6 bases). Between the trimmed V and J ends, which lost 0 bases and 8 bases, there was a span of 20 bases. This CDR3 has 17 residues. CDR1 and CDR2 (germline): LGHNA, YSLEER.